This T cell receptor (beta chain) is drawn from a study of identical twins. TCRdb analysed the 5' RACE reads with MiXCR anew, one entry per CDR3 protein. Here the sample spans a few hundred thousand distinct CDR3 sequences, roughly 9.7% being singletons. Many counts were recorded for this clonotype. This CDR3 has 15 amino acids. Trimming left V 1 base short and J 2 bases short, with 11 bases between. Germline CDR1 SGHRS, CDR2 YFSETQ. These data were also reused for a study on yellow fever vaccine responses in identical twins.

V gene TRBV5-1 combines with J gene TRBJ2-3; D remains unclear. Sample: CD8+ T cells sorted from blood. This receptor was taken from a woman under 30 in good health. The CDR3, as DNA: TGCGCCAGCAGCTTGCGGCTAACTGCCACAGATACGCAGTATTTT. Translation gives CASSLRLTATDTQYF.